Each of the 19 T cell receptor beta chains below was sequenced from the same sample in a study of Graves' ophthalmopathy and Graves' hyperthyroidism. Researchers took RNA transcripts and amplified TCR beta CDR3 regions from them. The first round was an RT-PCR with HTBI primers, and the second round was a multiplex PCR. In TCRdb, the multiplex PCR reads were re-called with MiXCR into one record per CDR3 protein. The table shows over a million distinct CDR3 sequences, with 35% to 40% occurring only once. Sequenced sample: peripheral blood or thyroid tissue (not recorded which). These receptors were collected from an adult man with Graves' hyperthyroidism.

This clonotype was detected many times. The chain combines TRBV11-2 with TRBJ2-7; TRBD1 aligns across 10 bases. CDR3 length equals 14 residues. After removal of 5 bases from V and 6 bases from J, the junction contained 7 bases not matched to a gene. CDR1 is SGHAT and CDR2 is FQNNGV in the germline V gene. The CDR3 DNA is TGTGCCAGCAGCCGGACAGGGGGACGGGGCGAGCAGTACTTC. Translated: CASSRTGGRGEQYF.

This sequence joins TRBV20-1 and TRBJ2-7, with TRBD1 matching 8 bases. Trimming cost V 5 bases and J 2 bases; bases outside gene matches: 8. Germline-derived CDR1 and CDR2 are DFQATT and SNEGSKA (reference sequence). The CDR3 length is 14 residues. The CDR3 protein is CSADRGRGTYEQYF. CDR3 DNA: TGCAGTGCTGACAGGGGCAGAGGGACCTACGAGCAGTACTTC.

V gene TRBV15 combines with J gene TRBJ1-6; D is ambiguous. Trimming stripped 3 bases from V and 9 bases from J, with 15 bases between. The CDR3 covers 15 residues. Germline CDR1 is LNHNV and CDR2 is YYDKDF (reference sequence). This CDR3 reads CATSSEDGEGSPLHF. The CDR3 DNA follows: TGTGCCACCAGCAGTGAGGATGGGGAGGGTTCACCCCTCCACTTT.

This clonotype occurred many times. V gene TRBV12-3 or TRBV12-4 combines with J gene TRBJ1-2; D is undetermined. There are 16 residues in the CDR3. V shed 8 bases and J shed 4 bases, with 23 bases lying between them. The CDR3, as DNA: TGTGCCAGCTCGCCCGCAGGTCGGGAGGGCTCCTATGGCTACACCTTC. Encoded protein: CASSPAGREGSYGYTF.

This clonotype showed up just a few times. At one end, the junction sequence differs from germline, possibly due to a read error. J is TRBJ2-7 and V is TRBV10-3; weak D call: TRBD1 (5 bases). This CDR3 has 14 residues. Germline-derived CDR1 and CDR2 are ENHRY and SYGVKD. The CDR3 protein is CASSYQGPNYEQYF. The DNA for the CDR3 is TGTGCCAGCAGTTACCAGGGTCCGAACTACGAGCAGTACTTC.

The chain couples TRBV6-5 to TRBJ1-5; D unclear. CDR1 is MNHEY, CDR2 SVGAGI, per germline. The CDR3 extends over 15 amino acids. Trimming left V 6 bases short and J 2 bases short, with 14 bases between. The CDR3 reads CASRPAWGGNQPQHF. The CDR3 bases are TGTGCCAGCAGGCCCGCATGGGGTGGCAATCAGCCCCAGCATTTT.

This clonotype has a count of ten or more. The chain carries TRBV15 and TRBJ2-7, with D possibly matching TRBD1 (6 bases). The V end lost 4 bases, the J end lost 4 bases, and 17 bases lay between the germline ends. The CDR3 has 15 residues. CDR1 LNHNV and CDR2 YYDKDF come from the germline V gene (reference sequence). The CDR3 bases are TGTGCCACCAGCACCCCCCGGGACATAGGATACGAGCAGTACTTC. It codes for CATSTPRDIGYEQYF.

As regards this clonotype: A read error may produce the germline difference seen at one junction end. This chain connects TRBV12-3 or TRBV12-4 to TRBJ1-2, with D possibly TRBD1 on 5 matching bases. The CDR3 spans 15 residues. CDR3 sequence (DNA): TGCGCCAGCAGTGATCAGGGAAAAATTTCTGGGGGCTACACCTTC. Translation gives CASSDQGKISGGYTF.

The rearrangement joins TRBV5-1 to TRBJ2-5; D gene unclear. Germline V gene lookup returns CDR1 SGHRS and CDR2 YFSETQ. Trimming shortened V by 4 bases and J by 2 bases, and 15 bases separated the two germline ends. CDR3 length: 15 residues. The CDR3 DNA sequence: TGCGCCAGCAGCCCCGGTAATTTTCAGCAAGAGACCCAGTACTTC. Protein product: CASSPGNFQQETQYF.

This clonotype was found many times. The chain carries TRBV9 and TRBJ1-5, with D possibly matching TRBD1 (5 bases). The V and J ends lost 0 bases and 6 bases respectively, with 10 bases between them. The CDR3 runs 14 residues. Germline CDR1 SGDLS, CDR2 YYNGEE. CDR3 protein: CASSVGGGGQPQHF. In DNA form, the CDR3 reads TGTGCCAGCAGCGTAGGGGGGGGAGGTCAGCCCCAGCATTTT.

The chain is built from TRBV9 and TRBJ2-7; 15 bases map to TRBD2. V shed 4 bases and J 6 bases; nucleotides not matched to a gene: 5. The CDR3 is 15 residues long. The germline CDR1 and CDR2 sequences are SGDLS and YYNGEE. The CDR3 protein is CASSPVGLAGGEQYF. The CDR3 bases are TGTGCCAGCAGCCCTGTGGGACTAGCGGGGGGCGAGCAGTACTTC.

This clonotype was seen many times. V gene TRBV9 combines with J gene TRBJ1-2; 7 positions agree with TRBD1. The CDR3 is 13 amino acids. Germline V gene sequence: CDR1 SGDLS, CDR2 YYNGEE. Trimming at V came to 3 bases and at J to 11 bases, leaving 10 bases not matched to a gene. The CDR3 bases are TGTGCCAGCAGCGCCTGGACAGGAGTCGAGTACACCTTC. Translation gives CASSAWTGVEYTF. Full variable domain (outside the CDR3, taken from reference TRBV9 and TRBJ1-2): DSGVTQTPKHLITATGQRVTLRCSPRSGDLSVYWYQQSLDQGLQFLIQYYNGEERAKGNILERFSAQQFPDLHSELNLSSLELGDSALYFCASSAWTGVEYTFGSGTRLTVV.

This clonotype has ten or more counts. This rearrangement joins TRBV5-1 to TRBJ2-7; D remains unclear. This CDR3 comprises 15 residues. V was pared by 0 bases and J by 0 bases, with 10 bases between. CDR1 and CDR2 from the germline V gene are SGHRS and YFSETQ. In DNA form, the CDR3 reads TGCGCCAGCAGCTTGGAGGACGGTCGCTCCTACGAGCAGTACTTC. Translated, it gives CASSLEDGRSYEQYF.

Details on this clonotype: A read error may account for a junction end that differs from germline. CDR3 region: CASSQDLSSNEQFF. As DNA, the CDR3 is TGTGCCAGCAGCCAAGATCTATCCTCCAATGAGCAGTTCTTC. The V gene is TRBV14, the J gene TRBJ2-5; unclear D gene. The tail of the sequence fits TRBJ2-1 better, so the J call may be wrong. There are 14 residues in the CDR3. Germline loops: CDR1 SGHDN, CDR2 FVKESK.

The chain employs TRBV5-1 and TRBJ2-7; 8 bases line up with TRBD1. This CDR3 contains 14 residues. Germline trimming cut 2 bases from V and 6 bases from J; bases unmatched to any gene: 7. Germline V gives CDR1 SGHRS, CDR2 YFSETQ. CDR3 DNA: TGCGCCAGCAGCTTCGACAGGGGCCACCTCGAGCAGTACTTC. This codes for CASSFDRGHLEQYF. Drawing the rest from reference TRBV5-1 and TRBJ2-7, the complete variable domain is KAGVTQTPRYLIKTRGQQVTLSCSPISGHRSVSWYQQTPGQGLQFLFEYFSETQRNKGNFPGRFSGRQFSNSRSEMNVSTLELGDSALYLCASSFDRGHLEQYFGPGTRLTVT.

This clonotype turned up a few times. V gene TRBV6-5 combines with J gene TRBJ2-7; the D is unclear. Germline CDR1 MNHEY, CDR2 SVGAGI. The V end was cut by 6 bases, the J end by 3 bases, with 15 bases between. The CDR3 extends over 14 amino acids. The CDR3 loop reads CASRKGSEVYEQYF. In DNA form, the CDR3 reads TGTGCCAGCAGAAAAGGCAGTGAAGTCTACGAGCAGTACTTC.

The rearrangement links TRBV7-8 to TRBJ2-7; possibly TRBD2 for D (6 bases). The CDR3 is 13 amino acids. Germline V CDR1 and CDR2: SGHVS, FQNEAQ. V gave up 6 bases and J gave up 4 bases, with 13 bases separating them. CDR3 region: CASRTAGTYEQYF. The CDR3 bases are TGTGCCAGCAGAACGGCAGGGACTTACGAGCAGTACTTC. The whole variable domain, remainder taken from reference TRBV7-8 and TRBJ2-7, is GAGVSQSPRYKVAKRGQDVALRCDPISGHVSLFWYQQALGQGPEFLTYFQNEAQLDKSGLPSDRFFAERPEGSVSTLKIQRTQQEDSAVYLCASRTAGTYEQYFGPGTRLTVT.

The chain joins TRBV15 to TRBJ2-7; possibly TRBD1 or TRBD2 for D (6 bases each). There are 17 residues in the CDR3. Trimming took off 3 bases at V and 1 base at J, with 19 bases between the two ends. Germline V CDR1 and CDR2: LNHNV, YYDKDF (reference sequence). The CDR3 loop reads CATSSLRGVQTSYEQYF. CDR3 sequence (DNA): TGTGCCACCAGCAGCCTAAGGGGGGTACAGACGTCCTACGAGCAGTACTTC. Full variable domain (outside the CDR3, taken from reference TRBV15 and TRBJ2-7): DAMVIQNPRYQVTQFGKPVTLSCSQTLNHNVMYWYQQKSSQAPKLLFHYYDKDFNNEADTPDNFQSRRPNTSFCFLDIRSPGLGDTAMYLCATSSLRGVQTSYEQYFGPGTRLTVT.

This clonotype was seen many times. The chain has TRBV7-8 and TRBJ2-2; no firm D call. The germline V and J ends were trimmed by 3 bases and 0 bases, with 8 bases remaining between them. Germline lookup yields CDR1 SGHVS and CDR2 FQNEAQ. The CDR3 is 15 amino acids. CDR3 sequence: CASSFQSANTGELFF. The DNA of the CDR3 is TGTGCCAGCAGCTTCCAGAGCGCGAACACCGGGGAGCTGTTTTTT.